The 9 T cell receptor beta chains below come from one sample, sequenced in a study of blood T cells in healthy people across ages. A sample-barcoded 5' primer and a J-beta primer mix were used in a second PCR of about 7 to 12 cycles. In TCRdb, the 5' RACE reads were re-called with MiXCR into one record per CDR3 protein. Altogether about 1 million distinct CDR3 sequences are present, 45% being singletons, with the ten largest covering about 19%. The sequenced sample consisted of blood. These receptors were obtained from a woman aged 55 to 70 in good health.

This clonotype showed up many times. The chain recombines TRBV10-3 with TRBJ2-7; a possible D gene is TRBD2 (7 bases). CDR1 is ENHRY and CDR2 is SYGVKD in the germline V gene. This CDR3 is built from 14 residues. V was clipped by 6 bases and J by 0 bases, with 12 bases between them. Here the CDR3 reads CAIRGEGGSYEQYF. In DNA, the CDR3 is TGTGCCATCAGAGGGGAGGGGGGCTCCTACGAGCAGTACTTC.

This chain connects TRBV15 to TRBJ2-4, with 7 bases matching TRBD2. Per germline, CDR1 LNHNV and CDR2 YYDKDF (reference sequence). After removal of 5 bases from V and 0 bases from J, the junction contained 16 bases not matched to a gene. CDR3 length: 19 residues. CDR3 bases: TGTGCCACCAGCGACGGACTAGAGTCACTGTGGGGAGCCAAAAACATTCAGTACTTC. Its protein product is CATSDGLESLWGAKNIQYF.

This clonotype has just one count. The chain couples TRBV5-1 to TRBJ2-7; TRBD1 matches 9 bases. This CDR3 region has 18 residues. V shed 0 bases and J 0 bases; nucleotides not matched to a gene: 10. Germline V lookup: CDR1 SGHRS, CDR2 YFSETQ. CDR3: CASSLAVSTGGLSYEQYF. In DNA, the CDR3 is TGCGCCAGCAGCTTGGCCGTTTCCACAGGGGGCCTCTCCTACGAGCAGTACTTC. The whole variable domain, filled in from reference TRBV5-1 and TRBJ2-7, reads KAGVTQTPRYLIKTRGQQVTLSCSPISGHRSVSWYQQTPGQGLQFLFEYFSETQRNKGNFPGRFSGRQFSNSRSEMNVSTLELGDSALYLCASSLAVSTGGLSYEQYFGPGTRLTVT.

J is TRBJ2-7 and V is TRBV9; a possible D gene is TRBD2 (5 bases). The J call may be in error: the DNA end matches TRBJ2-4 better. CDR1 and CDR2 (germline): SGDLS, YYNGEE. The CDR3 length is 16 residues. The CDR3 sequence: CASSVDGGGSGNIQYF. The CDR3 DNA reads TGTGCCAGCAGCGTGGACGGAGGTGGCTCGGGGAACATTCAGTACTTC.

The chain joins TRBV11-2 to TRBJ2-5; D ambiguous. CDR1 and CDR2 (germline): SGHAT, FQNNGV. The CDR3 loop spans 14 amino acids. Trimming removed 2 bases from V and 1 base from J, with 8 bases in between. The CDR3 region is CASSLNSPQETQYF. CDR3 in DNA: TGTGCCAGCAGCTTAAATAGCCCCCAAGAGACCCAGTACTTC.

This clonotype was counted a single time. The CDR3: CATSDSYSYEQYF. The DNA for the CDR3 is TGTGCCACCTCGGACAGCTATTCCTACGAGCAGTACTTC. This chain links TRBV5-6 with TRBJ2-7; D might be TRBD1 (6 bases). CDR1 SGHDT and CDR2 YYEEEE come from the germline V gene. The CDR3 has 13 amino acids. V was shortened by 9 bases and J by 1 base, with 14 bases between the two germline ends.

Written as DNA, the CDR3 is TGTGCCAGCAGTGCCCCCGGGACTAGCGGGGGTCGGAACAAAAACATTCAGTACTTC. It yields the protein CASSAPGTSGGRNKNIQYF. V is TRBV25-1 and J is TRBJ2-4, with 14 bases identical to TRBD2. This CDR3 is built from 19 residues. J gave up 3 bases and V 4 bases, and 11 bases lay outside the gene matches. Germline V gene data show CDR1 as MGHDK and CDR2 as SYGVNS.

The J gene is TRBJ2-5, the V gene TRBV20-1; possibly TRBD1 or TRBD2 for D (5 bases each). The CDR3 runs to 13 residues. V was cut by 5 bases and J by 11 bases, with 21 bases left in between. From germline, CDR1 is DFQATT and CDR2 SNEGSKA (reference sequence). Written as DNA, the CDR3 is TGCAGTGCTGTGCCCGGGACCCACAATGAGCAGTACTTC. Amino acids: CSAVPGTHNEQYF.

The J gene is TRBJ2-4, the V gene TRBV20-1; TRBD2 aligns across 9 bases. Per germline, CDR1 DFQATT and CDR2 SNEGSKA (reference sequence). This CDR3 comprises 15 residues. With V trimmed by 3 bases and J by 0 bases, 3 bases remained unmatched. CDR3: CSARTSGLAKNIQYF. In DNA form, the CDR3 reads TGCAGTGCTAGGACTAGCGGCTTAGCCAAAAACATTCAGTACTTC.